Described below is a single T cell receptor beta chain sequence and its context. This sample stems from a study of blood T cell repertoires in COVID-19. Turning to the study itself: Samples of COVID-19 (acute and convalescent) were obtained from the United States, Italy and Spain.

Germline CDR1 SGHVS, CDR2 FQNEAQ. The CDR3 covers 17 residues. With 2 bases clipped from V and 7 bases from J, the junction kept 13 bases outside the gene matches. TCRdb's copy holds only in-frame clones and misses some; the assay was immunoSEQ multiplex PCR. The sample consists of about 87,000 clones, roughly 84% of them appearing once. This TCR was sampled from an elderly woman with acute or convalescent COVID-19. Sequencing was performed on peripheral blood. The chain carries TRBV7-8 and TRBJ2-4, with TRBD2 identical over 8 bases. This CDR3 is CASSLSGRSGSANIQYF. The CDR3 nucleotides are TGTGCCAGCAGCTTATCGGGTAGGAGCGGGAGCGCGAACATTCAGTACTTC.